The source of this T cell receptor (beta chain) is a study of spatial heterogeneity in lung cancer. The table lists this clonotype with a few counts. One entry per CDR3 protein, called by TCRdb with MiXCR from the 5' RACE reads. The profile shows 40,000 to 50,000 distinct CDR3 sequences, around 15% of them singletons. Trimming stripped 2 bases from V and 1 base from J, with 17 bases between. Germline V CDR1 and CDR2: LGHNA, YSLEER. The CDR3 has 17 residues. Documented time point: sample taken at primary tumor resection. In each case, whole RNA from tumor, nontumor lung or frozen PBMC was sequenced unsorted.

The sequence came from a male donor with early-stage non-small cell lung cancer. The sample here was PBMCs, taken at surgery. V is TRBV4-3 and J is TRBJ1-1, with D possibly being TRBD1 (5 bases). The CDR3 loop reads CASSQYLGGQENTEAFF. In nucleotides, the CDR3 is TGCGCCAGCAGCCAATACCTTGGCGGACAAGAGAACACTGAAGCTTTCTTT.